The 30 T cell receptor beta chains listed next were all sequenced from one sample in a study of siplizumab effects on memory and regulatory T cells. Libraries were prepared by immunoSEQ multiplex PCR; TCRdb keeps only in-frame clonotypes and omits some of them. In the table there are tens of thousands of clones, 90% to 95% of which are singletons. The sample consisted of CD8+ T cells sorted from blood. Receptors were obtained from a human donor in good health.

V usage is TRBV7-9 and J usage is TRBJ2-7, with 8 bases matching TRBD2. Germline V gene lookup returns CDR1 SEHNR and CDR2 FQNEAQ (reference sequence). This CDR3 is 15 amino acids long. The trim removed 4 bases at V and 2 bases at J, leaving 7 bases unmatched. CDR3 region: CASSSLSGDPYEQYF. The CDR3 region has the DNA TGTGCCAGCAGCTCCCTTAGCGGGGACCCCTACGAGCAGTACTTC.

As for this clone: The junction departs from the called germline gene at one end, perhaps through a read error. V and J are TRBV6-5 and TRBJ2-7, with 9 nucleotides matching TRBD2. CDR3 length equals 14 residues. The germline V gene has CDR1 MNHEY and CDR2 SVGAGI. CDR3 in amino acids: CASSYSAYEREVYF. Here the CDR3 DNA reads TGTGCCAGCAGTTACTCGGCTTATGAGCGGGAGGTGTATTTC.

This sequence joins TRBV6-5 and TRBJ2-3; TRBD1 aligns across 7 bases. V shed 2 bases, J shed 6 bases, and the junction held 5 bases outside the gene matches. Germline V gene lookup returns CDR1 MNHEY and CDR2 SVGAGI. The CDR3 has 14 amino acids. CDR3 nucleotide sequence: TGTGCCAGCAGTTACAACAGGGGTATGGATACGCAGTATTTT. It specifies CASSYNRGMDTQYF.

The V gene is TRBV4-1, the J gene TRBJ1-1; D is unresolved. This CDR3 is built from 14 residues. Trimming took 4 bases from V and 1 from J, leaving 10 bases between them. The V gene's germline CDR1 is MGHRA and CDR2 YSYEKL. This CDR3 is CASSLWTENTEAFF. The CDR3 coding sequence is TGCGCCAGCAGCCTATGGACCGAGAACACTGAAGCTTTCTTT.

This sequence joins TRBV9 and TRBJ2-7, with D possibly being TRBD2 (6 bases). Germline V CDR1 and CDR2: SGDLS, YYNGEE. Trimming removed 0 bases from V and 3 bases from J, with 10 bases in between. The CDR3 loop spans 14 amino acids. CDR3 bases: TGTGCCAGCAGCGTAGGAGACGGGAGCTACGAGCAGTACTTC. Encoded protein: CASSVGDGSYEQYF.

Sample share makes this clone medium-sized. The V and J genes are TRBV4-1 and TRBJ2-1; 9 nucleotides match TRBD2. Germline CDR1 and CDR2: MGHRA and YSYEKL. CDR3 size: 16 residues. After removal of 4 bases from V and 5 bases from J, the junction contained 9 bases not matched to a gene. The CDR3 DNA is TGCGCCAGCAGCCCTCGCGGGGGGGGACTTAACAATGAGCAGTTCTTC. This encodes CASSPRGGGLNNEQFF.

This clone came up once. The V call is TRBV2, the J call TRBJ2-5; 7 bases line up with TRBD1. Trimming cost V 6 bases and J 4 bases; bases outside gene matches: 8. The CDR3 has 14 residues. Germline CDR1 is SNHLY and CDR2 is FYNNEI. The CDR3 sequence: CASRATGLGETQYF. CDR3 nucleotides: TGTGCCAGCAGGGCGACAGGGTTGGGAGAGACCCAGTACTTC.

The chain employs TRBV27 and TRBJ1-5; D unclear. Deletions cut 5 bases from V and 0 bases from J, with 5 bases between. CDR3 length: 13 amino acids. CDR1 is MNHEY and CDR2 is SMNVEV in the germline V gene (reference sequence). CDR3 in amino acids: CASSQDSNQPQHF. The CDR3 DNA reads TGTGCCAGCAGTCAAGATAGCAATCAGCCCCAGCATTTT.

V and J are TRBV19 and TRBJ1-1, with D perhaps matching TRBD1 (5 bases). Trimming shortened V by 7 bases and J by 1 base, and 10 bases separated the two germline ends. Germline CDR1 reads LNHDA; CDR2 reads SQIVND (reference sequence). The CDR3 spans 13 residues. In DNA form, the CDR3 reads TGTGCCAGTAACGGGGCTAAGAACACTGAAGCTTTCTTT. As protein: CASNGAKNTEAFF.

V and J are TRBV30 and TRBJ2-3, with D tentatively TRBD2 (7 bases). CDR1 and CDR2 from the germline V gene are GTSNPN and SVGIG (reference sequence). This CDR3 spans 16 amino acids. The V end lost 4 bases, the J end lost 0 bases, and 17 bases lay between the germline ends. Written as DNA, the CDR3 is TGTGCCTGGACCCAGGGAGGGGGGGGGAGCACAGATACGCAGTATTTT. Translating gives CAWTQGGGGSTDTQYF.

The chain employs TRBV7-9 and TRBJ1-1; the match to TRBD1 covers 7 bases. V lost 3 bases, J lost 4 bases, and 5 bases stayed unmatched. The CDR3 length is 14 residues. The germline V gene encodes CDR1 SEHNR and CDR2 FQNEAQ (reference sequence). CDR3 in amino acids: CASSFSTGVTEAFF. CDR3 in DNA: TGTGCCAGCAGCTTTTCTACAGGGGTCACTGAAGCTTTCTTT.

The chain couples TRBV19 to TRBJ2-1; no firm D call. The CDR3 is 12 amino acids. V was cut by 2 bases and J by 6 bases, with 5 bases left in between. Germline V gene sequence: CDR1 LNHDA, CDR2 SQIVND (reference sequence). The CDR3 DNA follows: TGTGCCAGTAGTATAAGCTTCAATGAGCAGTTCTTC. This encodes CASSISFNEQFF. The full variable domain, in which reference TRBV19 and TRBJ2-1 provide the parts outside the CDR3, is DGGITQSPKYLFRKEGQNVTLSCEQNLNHDAMYWYRQDPGQGLRLIYYSQIVNDFQKGDIAEGYSVSREKKESFPLTVTSAQKNPTAFYLCASSISFNEQFFGPGTRLTVL.

The rearrangement uses TRBV11-3 and TRBJ2-7, with D perhaps assigned TRBD1 or TRBD2 (6 bases each). This CDR3 is 14 amino acids long. V lost 1 base and J 6 bases, leaving 13 bases between the germline ends. The germline V gene has CDR1 SGHNT and CDR2 YENEEA. The CDR3, as DNA: TGTGCCAGCAGCTTAGCGGGGGCACTCCCCGAGCAGTACTTC. Translating it yields CASSLAGALPEQYF.

The chain uses TRBV27 and TRBJ2-5, with 7 nucleotides matching TRBD1. Germline assignment: CDR1 MNHEY and CDR2 SMNVEV (reference sequence). The CDR3 loop spans 13 amino acids. V trimming: 6 bases; J trimming: 4 bases; junction bases outside the gene matches: 5. The CDR3 DNA sequence: TGTGCCAGCAGCCGGGACAGTGGAGAGACCCAGTACTTC. Translating gives CASSRDSGETQYF.

The V and J genes are TRBV7-6 and TRBJ2-3; the D gene is possibly TRBD2 (6 bases). V lost 5 bases and J lost 0, with 15 bases in between. CDR1 and CDR2 (germline): SGHVS, FNYEAQ. The CDR3 totals 16 residues. For the CDR3, the DNA is TGTGCCAGCAGCCACCCTCGGGGGTTGAGCACAGATACGCAGTATTTT. This sequence encodes CASSHPRGLSTDTQYF.

This chain uses TRBV13 with TRBJ2-5; 8 nucleotides align to TRBD1. Unmatched junction bases numbered 1, after V lost 0 bases and J lost 4 bases. The CDR3 has 14 amino acids. Germline V gene lookup returns CDR1 PRHDT and CDR2 FYEKMQ (reference sequence). The DNA for the CDR3 is TGTGCCAGCAGCTTAGGCAGGGGGCGAGAGACCCAGTACTTC. This codes for CASSLGRGRETQYF.

Remarks on this clone: An end of the junction differs from the germline gene, which may be a read error. The V gene is TRBV7-7, the J gene TRBJ2-7; D remains unclear. There are 13 residues in the CDR3. Germline CDR1 SSHAT, CDR2 FNYEAQ (reference sequence). CDR3 in amino acids: CASSSAVGYEQYF. As DNA, the CDR3 is TGTGCTAGCAGCTCCGCTGTCGGCTACGAGCAGTACTTC.

The chain employs TRBV29-1 and TRBJ2-1; no clear D. The ends were cut back, 5 bases at V and 3 bases at J, with 11 bases in the middle. The germline CDR1 and CDR2 sequences are SQVTM and ANQGSEA. CDR3 length: 13 residues. Here the CDR3 reads CSVYRKYYNEQFF. The CDR3 DNA follows: TGCAGCGTTTATCGCAAGTACTACAATGAGCAGTTCTTC.

On this clone: Mismatch with germline at one junction end may stem from a read error. The same CDR3 is also encoded by other DNA sequences in this sample. The chain combines TRBV4-1 with TRBJ1-5; TRBD1 might be the D (5 bases). The CDR3 has 15 residues. From germline, CDR1 is MGHRA and CDR2 YSYEKL. CDR3 loop: CASSQGGDLNQPQHF. DNA for the CDR3: TGCGCCAGCAGCCAGGGAGGGGACCTCAATCAGCCCCAACATTTT.

In this sample, this clone turned up once. V is TRBV6-1 and J is TRBJ2-7, with a weak D call TRBD1 (6 bases). Germline values: CDR1 MNHNS, CDR2 SASEGT. With 7 bases removed from V and 0 bases from J, the gap between germline ends came to 19 bases. The CDR3 has 16 amino acids. The CDR3 sequence: CASTDTPGTNSYEQYF. The CDR3 region has the DNA TGTGCCAGCACTGACACTCCCGGGACAAACTCCTACGAGCAGTACTTC.

The rearrangement joins TRBV7-6 to TRBJ2-7; D not resolved. Trimming removed 7 bases at V and 5 bases at J, with 15 bases between. Looked up from germline, CDR1 is SGHVS and CDR2 is FNYEAQ. The CDR3 covers 13 residues. CDR3: CASTLFQDHEQYF. The CDR3 DNA reads TGTGCCAGCACTCTATTCCAGGACCACGAGCAGTACTTC.

In regard to this clone: At one boundary the junction diverges from the germline segment, which might be a read error. The V gene is TRBV11-3, the J gene TRBJ1-1; tentatively, D is TRBD1 (6 bases). The CDR3 loop spans 14 amino acids. Germline loops: CDR1 SGHNT, CDR2 YENEEA. The CDR3 region has the DNA TGTGCCAGCACCTTACAGGGCCTGAACACTGAAGCTTTCTTT. Translation gives CASTLQGLNTEAFF.

This clone showed up just once. The chain is built from TRBV5-1 and TRBJ2-1, with D hard to call. Trimming removed 4 bases from V and 0 bases from J, with 11 bases in between. Germline CDR1 is SGHRS and CDR2 is YFSETQ. The CDR3 is made up of 15 amino acids. CDR3 region: CASSLSRASYNEQFF. The CDR3 DNA reads as TGCGCCAGCAGCCTTTCTCGGGCCTCCTACAATGAGCAGTTCTTC.

V and J are TRBV9 and TRBJ2-7; no reliable D call. Between the trimmed V and J ends, which lost 3 bases and 0 bases, there was a span of 4 bases. Germline V gene sequence: CDR1 SGDLS, CDR2 YYNGEE. This CDR3 comprises 12 residues. Here the CDR3 reads CASSDSSYEQYF. In nucleotides, the CDR3 is TGTGCCAGCAGCGACAGCTCCTACGAGCAGTACTTC. The variable domain in full, with the rest retrieved from reference TRBV9 and TRBJ2-7, is DSGVTQTPKHLITATGQRVTLRCSPRSGDLSVYWYQQSLDQGLQFLIQYYNGEERAKGNILERFSAQQFPDLHSELNLSSLELGDSALYFCASSDSSYEQYFGPGTRLTVT.

In nucleotides, the CDR3 is TGTGCCAGCAGCCCGACAGTGAACGAGCAGTACTTC. Protein sequence: CASSPTVNEQYF. The chain employs TRBV5-5 and TRBJ2-7; a weak D match, TRBD1 (5 bases). The V end was cut by 4 bases, the J end by 5 bases, with 10 bases between. Germline V gives CDR1 SGHKS, CDR2 YYEKEE (reference sequence). The CDR3 runs to 12 residues.

The J gene is TRBJ1-3, the V gene TRBV4-1; D is ambiguous. Trimming removed 1 base from V and 0 bases from J, with 10 bases in between. The CDR3 has 16 amino acids. Germline V gene data show CDR1 as MGHRA and CDR2 as YSYEKL. CDR3: CASSQAPDLSGNTIYF. CDR3 DNA: TGCGCCAGCAGCCAAGCCCCCGACCTCTCTGGAAACACCATATATTTT.

The chain has TRBV9 and TRBJ2-7; the D gene could be TRBD1 or TRBD2 (5 bases each). Germline V gives CDR1 SGDLS, CDR2 YYNGEE. V shed 0 bases and J shed 0 bases, with 10 bases lying between them. The length of the CDR3 is 15 residues. The CDR3 DNA sequence: TGTGCCAGCAGCGTAGGGTTCGGGGCCTCCTACGAGCAGTACTTC. This gives the protein CASSVGFGASYEQYF.

The rearrangement uses TRBV2 and TRBJ2-7; the D gene could be TRBD1 or TRBD2 (5 bases each). Germline V gene lookup returns CDR1 SNHLY and CDR2 FYNNEI. This CDR3 comprises 16 residues. V lost 4 bases to trimming and J lost 5 bases, with 21 bases between them. The CDR3 DNA reads TGTGCCAGCAGTGGGGATTTTGGCTGGGGGACCAACGAGCAGTACTTC. It translates to CASSGDFGWGTNEQYF.

V and J are TRBV27 and TRBJ1-2; TRBD1 might be the D (6 bases). Deletions cut 5 bases from V and 4 bases from J, with 20 bases between. Germline CDR1 reads MNHEY; CDR2 reads SMNVEV (reference sequence). This CDR3 is built from 16 residues. CDR3 bases: TGTGCCAGCAGTACCCTCGGGGGGCGGCCCGGCTATGGCTACACCTTC. Translation gives CASSTLGGRPGYGYTF.

V and J are TRBV9 and TRBJ2-7; D may be TRBD2 (7 bases). Germline CDR1 and CDR2: SGDLS and YYNGEE. Deletions cut 3 bases from V and 2 bases from J, with 15 bases between. CDR3 length: 15 amino acids. Here the CDR3 reads CASSGGGLSTYEQYF. The CDR3 nucleotides are TGTGCCAGCAGCGGAGGGGGACTATCTACCTACGAGCAGTACTTC.